This T cell receptor (beta chain) emerged from a study of vaccination and CD4 T cells after COVID-19. Across the study: Convalescent individuals exhibited SARS-CoV-2 positivity on nasal swab PCR, with several mild and one severe presentation. Sampling post-COVID took place a median 101 days after diagnosis (range 35 to 161).

There are a few counts of this clonotype. Its target is unknown. V shed 6 bases and J shed 0 bases, with 8 bases lying between them. CDR1 is LNHDA and CDR2 is SQIVND in the germline V gene (reference sequence). The CDR3 loop spans 13 amino acids. The treatment here: roughly nine-day PBMC culture with coronavirus spike peptide pools or control peptides (ViraFEST assay). Cultured CD4+ T-cell DNA underwent Oncomine TCR Beta short-read sequencing. TCRdb reanalysed the PCR reads using MiXCR and keeps one entry per CDR3 protein. This sample yields some 19,000 distinct CDR3 sequences, of which approximately 40% are seen a single time; around an eighth belongs to the top ten.

This chain connects TRBV19 to TRBJ1-1; D not resolved. This receptor was obtained from a human donor with COVID-19. The material sequenced was cultured CD4+ T cells from blood. This CDR3 reads CASSPRVNTEAFF. The DNA for the CDR3 is TGTGCCAGTAGCCCCCGGGTGAACACTGAAGCTTTCTTT.